The sequence of this TCR beta chain was determined in a study of T-cell reconstitution after alpha-beta-depleted transplantation in children. Unique molecular identifiers were used to barcode this TCRbeta library. MiXCR, run by TCRdb on the PCR reads, gives a single entry per CDR3 protein. The sample has about 300,000 distinct CDR3 sequences; about 9.5% are singletons. V shed 4 bases and J shed 10 bases, with 13 bases lying between them. CDR1 is DFQATT and CDR2 is SNEGSKA in the germline V gene (reference sequence). The CDR3 length is 11 residues. Study-wide findings and caveats: Recipient T cells and thymic progenitors that survived gave rise to the high TCRbeta diversity observed at day 60 in some patients. T-cell counts and diversity were attributed mostly to newly produced T cells one year after transplant.

The table lists this clonotype with many counts. Its target is not known. This sequence was found in a boy in the first two years of life with acute myeloid leukemia, due to receive a stem cell transplant. The V and J genes are TRBV20-1 and TRBJ1-1, with D perhaps TRBD1 (5 bases). Sequencing used PBMCs, obtained before TCRalphabeta/CD19-depleted stem cell transplant. In DNA, the CDR3 is TGCAGTGCTACTCTACATAGGGGAGCTTTCTTT. Translation gives CSATLHRGAFF.